One sample yielded the 13 T cell receptor beta chains listed below, sequenced in a study of shared clonotypes between healthy human individuals. The protocol was immunoSEQ multiplex PCR, while the TCRdb copy is restricted to in-frame clones and leaves out a portion. The table includes 190,000 or so clones, about 66% detected once. Sequenced: memory CD4+ T cells sorted from blood. Subset indicated: CD45RA-negative fraction. The receptor source for this set is a man in his thirties or forties in good health.

The chain has TRBV7-2 and TRBJ2-3; D is ambiguous. V gave up 4 bases and J gave up 9 bases, with 14 bases separating them. The CDR3 is 13 amino acids. The V gene's germline CDR1 is SGHTA and CDR2 FQGNSA. The CDR3 coding sequence is TGTGCCAGCAGCTCCAGCCCCACCGCGACGCAGTATTTT. This translates into CASSSSPTATQYF. Based on the CDR3 plus reference TRBV7-2 and TRBJ2-3, the full variable domain is GAGVSQSPSNKVTEKGKDVELRCDPISGHTALYWYRQSLGQGLEFLIYFQGNSAPDKSGLPSDRFSAERTGGSVSTLTIQRTQQEDSAVYLCASSSSPTATQYFGPGTRLTVL.

In its sample, this clone was seen a few times. The J gene is TRBJ2-7, the V gene TRBV6-1; maybe TRBD1 (6 bases). Germline CDR1 is MNHNS and CDR2 is SASEGT. Trimming took 1 base from V and 9 from J, leaving 10 bases between them. This CDR3 contains 12 residues. CDR3: CASSEDRAAQYF. CDR3 nucleotide sequence: TGTGCCAGCAGTGAAGACAGGGCCGCGCAGTACTTC.

The rearrangement uses TRBV6-1 and TRBJ2-2, with TRBD1 matching over 8 bases. Germline assignment: CDR1 MNHNS and CDR2 SASEGT. The CDR3 runs 14 residues. Trimming removed 6 bases from V and 4 bases from J; junction bases left unmatched: 4. The DNA of the CDR3 is TGTGCCAGCAGCCGCGGACAGGGCACCGGGGAGCTGTTTTTT. Amino acids: CASSRGQGTGELFF.

The chain joins TRBV28 to TRBJ1-3, with D maybe TRBD1 (5 bases). The CDR3 is made up of 13 amino acids. Trimming cost V 7 bases and J 1 base, with 8 bases left between them. Germline-derived CDR1 and CDR2 are MDHEN and SYDVKM. The CDR3 sequence is CASIGTSGNTIYF. CDR3 nucleotides: TGTGCCAGCATCGGGACTTCTGGAAACACCATATATTTT. Full variable domain (missing parts from reference TRBV28 and TRBJ1-3): DVKVTQSSRYLVKRTGEKVFLECVQDMDHENMFWYRQDPGLGLRLIYFSYDVKMKEKGDIPEGYSVSREKKERFSLILESASTNQTSMYLCASIGTSGNTIYFGEGSWLTVV.

This clone has a handful of counts. V usage is TRBV29-1 and J usage is TRBJ1-1, with D possibly being TRBD1 (6 bases). The germline V gene encodes CDR1 SQVTM and CDR2 ANQGSEA. Trimming shortened V by 7 bases and J by 5 bases, and 17 bases separated the two germline ends. The CDR3 extends over 13 amino acids. CDR3 sequence reads: CSASRGFGTEAFF. For the CDR3, the DNA is TGCAGCGCCAGCAGGGGATTTGGAACTGAAGCTTTCTTT.

The chain has TRBV5-4 and TRBJ2-1, with 9 bases lining up with TRBD2. Germline CDR1 SGHNT, CDR2 YYREEE (reference sequence). The CDR3 is 16 residues long. J gave up 3 bases and V 6 bases, and 10 bases lay outside the gene matches. CDR3 DNA sequence: TGTGCCAGCACCAGCGGCGGGAGGGCCCTCTACAATGAGCAGTTCTTC. It encodes CASTSGGRALYNEQFF. Full variable domain (remainder filled in from reference TRBV5-4 and TRBJ2-1): ETGVTQSPTHLIKTRGQQVTLRCSSQSGHNTVSWYQQALGQGPQFIFQYYREEENGRGNFPPRFSGLQFPNYSSELNVNALELDDSALYLCASTSGGRALYNEQFFGPGTRLTVL.

J is TRBJ1-1 and V is TRBV6-4; D is uncertain. CDR1 is MRHNA, CDR2 SNTAGT, per germline. The CDR3 is 13 amino acids. V lost 6 bases, J lost 0 bases, and 8 bases lay in between. This CDR3 is CASSPEMNTEAFF. The DNA of the CDR3 is TGTGCCAGCAGCCCCGAAATGAACACTGAAGCTTTCTTT.

In this sample, this clone turned up a few times. The chain employs TRBV11-3 and TRBJ2-1, with D uncertain. Deletions cut 6 bases from V and 8 bases from J, with 14 bases between. The CDR3 length is 13 residues. The V gene's germline CDR1 is SGHNT and CDR2 YENEEA. This CDR3 is CASSQSRGDEQFF. CDR3 bases: TGTGCCAGCAGTCAATCCCGCGGAGATGAGCAGTTCTTC.

This clone was seen just once. This rearrangement joins TRBV13 to TRBJ2-1; the D gene is possibly TRBD2 (6 bases). Germline CDR1 is PRHDT and CDR2 is FYEKMQ (reference sequence). This CDR3 is built from 14 residues. Trimming took off 5 bases at V and 8 bases at J, with 16 bases between the two ends. CDR3 sequence (DNA): TGTGCCAGCAGCCCCACCTTCGGGAGACATGAGCAGTTCTTC. Its protein product is CASSPTFGRHEQFF.

The rearrangement links TRBV6-1 to TRBJ1-5; D perhaps matches TRBD1 (5 bases). Trimming cost V 3 bases and J 6 bases, with 15 bases left between them. Germline CDR1 MNHNS, CDR2 SASEGT. This CDR3 spans 15 amino acids. The DNA of the CDR3 is TGTGCCAGCAGTGAGGAATGGGGGTTGCGTCAGCCCCAGCATTTT. It specifies CASSEEWGLRQPQHF.

The genes are TRBV7-2 and TRBJ2-5; D is undetermined. V was shortened by 6 bases and J by 0 bases, with 11 bases between the two germline ends. The length of the CDR3 is 14 residues. Germline CDR1 and CDR2: SGHTA and FQGNSA. The CDR3 sequence: CASRPDLYQETQYF. CDR3 DNA: TGTGCCAGCAGACCCGACCTTTACCAAGAGACCCAGTACTTC.

Note on this clone: A junction end diverges from the germline sequence, so it may reflect a read error. The V call is TRBV7-7, the J call TRBJ2-3; tentative D call: TRBD2 (6 bases). In germline, CDR1 is SSHAT, CDR2 FNYEAQ (reference sequence). The CDR3 spans 14 residues. The CDR3 spells CASSLIREKDTQYF. The CDR3 region has the DNA TGTGCTAGCAGCTTAATCCGGGAGAAAGATACGCAGTATTTT.

This clone was seen once. The V and J genes are TRBV30 and TRBJ2-4; possible D gene TRBD2, 6 bases. Germline V lookup: CDR1 GTSNPN, CDR2 SVGIG (reference sequence). CDR3 size: 11 residues. Trimming left V 8 bases short and J 9 bases short, with 14 bases between. The CDR3 nucleotides read TGTGCCGGTAGCGGAACGGCCATTCAGTACTTC. Translating gives CAGSGTAIQYF.